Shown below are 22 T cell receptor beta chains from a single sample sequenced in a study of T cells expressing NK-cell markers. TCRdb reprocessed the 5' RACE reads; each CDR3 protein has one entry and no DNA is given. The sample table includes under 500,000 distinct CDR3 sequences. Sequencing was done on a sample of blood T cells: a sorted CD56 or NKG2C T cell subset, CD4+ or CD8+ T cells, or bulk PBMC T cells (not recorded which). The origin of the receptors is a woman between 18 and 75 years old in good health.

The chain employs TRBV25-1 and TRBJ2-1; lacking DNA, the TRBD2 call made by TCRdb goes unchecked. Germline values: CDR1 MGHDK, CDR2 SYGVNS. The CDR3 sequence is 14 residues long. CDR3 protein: CASSEVGGFNEQFF.

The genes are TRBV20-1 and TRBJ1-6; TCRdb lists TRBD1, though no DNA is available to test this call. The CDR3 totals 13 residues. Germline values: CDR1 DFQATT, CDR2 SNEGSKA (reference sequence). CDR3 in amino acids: CSAFGGGNSPLHF.

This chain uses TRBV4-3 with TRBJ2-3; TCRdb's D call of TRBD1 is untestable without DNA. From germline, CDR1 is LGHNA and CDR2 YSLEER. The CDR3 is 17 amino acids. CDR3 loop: CASSQERRGPPTDTQYF.

CDR3 region: CASSFERGGRETQYF. J is TRBJ2-5 and V is TRBV7-8; TCRdb reports TRBD2, a call that lacks DNA to check it against. Germline CDR1 reads SGHVS; CDR2 reads FQNEAQ. The CDR3 has 15 amino acids.

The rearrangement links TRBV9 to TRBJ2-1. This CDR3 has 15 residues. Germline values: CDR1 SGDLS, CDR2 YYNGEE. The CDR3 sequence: CASSVDGDSYNEQFF.

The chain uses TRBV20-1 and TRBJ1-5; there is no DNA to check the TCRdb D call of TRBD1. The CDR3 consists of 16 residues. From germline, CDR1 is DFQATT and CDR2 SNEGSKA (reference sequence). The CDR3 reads CSANPTWGYSNQPQHF.

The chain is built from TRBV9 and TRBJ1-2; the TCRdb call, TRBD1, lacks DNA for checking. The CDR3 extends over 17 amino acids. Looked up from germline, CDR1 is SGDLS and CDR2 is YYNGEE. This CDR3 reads CASTPSGTGGTAYGYTF. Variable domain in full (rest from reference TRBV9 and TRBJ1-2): DSGVTQTPKHLITATGQRVTLRCSPRSGDLSVYWYQQSLDQGLQFLIQYYNGEERAKGNILERFSAQQFPDLHSELNLSSLELGDSALYFCASTPSGTGGTAYGYTFGSGTRLTVV.

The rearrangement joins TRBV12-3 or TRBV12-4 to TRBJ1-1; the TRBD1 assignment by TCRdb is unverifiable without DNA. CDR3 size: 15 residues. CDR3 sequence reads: CASSFQTGRNTEAFF.

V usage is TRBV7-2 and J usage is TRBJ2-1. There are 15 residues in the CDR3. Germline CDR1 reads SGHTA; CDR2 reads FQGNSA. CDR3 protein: CASSLGAPSYNEQFF.

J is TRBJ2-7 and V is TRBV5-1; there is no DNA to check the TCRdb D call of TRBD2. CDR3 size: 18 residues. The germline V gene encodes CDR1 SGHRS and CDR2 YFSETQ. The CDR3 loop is CASSPGTSGRPQNYEQYF.

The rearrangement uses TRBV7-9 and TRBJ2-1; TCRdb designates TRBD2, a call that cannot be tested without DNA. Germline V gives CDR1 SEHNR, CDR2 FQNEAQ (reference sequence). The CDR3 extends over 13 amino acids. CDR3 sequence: CASSALTRVSQFF.

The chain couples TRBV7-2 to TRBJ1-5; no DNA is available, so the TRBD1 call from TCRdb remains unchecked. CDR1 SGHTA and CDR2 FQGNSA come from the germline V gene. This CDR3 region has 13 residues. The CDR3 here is CASSLDGGQPQHF.

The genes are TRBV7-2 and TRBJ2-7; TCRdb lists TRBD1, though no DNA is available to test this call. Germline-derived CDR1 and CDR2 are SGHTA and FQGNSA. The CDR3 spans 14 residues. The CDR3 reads CASSFLDRSTEQYF.

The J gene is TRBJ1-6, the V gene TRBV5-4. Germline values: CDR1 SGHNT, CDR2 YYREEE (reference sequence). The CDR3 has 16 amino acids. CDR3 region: CASSFGGSYKNSPLHF.

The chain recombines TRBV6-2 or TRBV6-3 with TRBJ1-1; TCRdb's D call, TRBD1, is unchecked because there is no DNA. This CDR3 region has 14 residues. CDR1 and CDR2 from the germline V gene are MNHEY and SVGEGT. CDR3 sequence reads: CASSQQAGWTEAFF.

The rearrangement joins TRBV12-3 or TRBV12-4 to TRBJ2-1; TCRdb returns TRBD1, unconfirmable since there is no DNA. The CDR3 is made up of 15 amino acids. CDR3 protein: CASSLVLVERHEQFF.

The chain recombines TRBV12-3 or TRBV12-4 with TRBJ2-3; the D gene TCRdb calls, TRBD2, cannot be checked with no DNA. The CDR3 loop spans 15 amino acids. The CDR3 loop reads CASRLAGGGTDTQYF.

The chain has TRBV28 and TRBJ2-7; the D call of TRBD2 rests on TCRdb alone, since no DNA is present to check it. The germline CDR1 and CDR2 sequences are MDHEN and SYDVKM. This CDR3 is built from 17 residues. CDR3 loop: CASSSPGTSGSSYEQYF.

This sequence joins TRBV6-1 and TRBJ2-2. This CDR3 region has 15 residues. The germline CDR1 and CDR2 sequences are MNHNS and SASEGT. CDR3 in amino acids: CASTYGDRMSGELFF.

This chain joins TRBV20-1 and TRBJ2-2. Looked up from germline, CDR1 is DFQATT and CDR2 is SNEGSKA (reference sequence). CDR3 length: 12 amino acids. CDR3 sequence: CSAKRNTGELFF.

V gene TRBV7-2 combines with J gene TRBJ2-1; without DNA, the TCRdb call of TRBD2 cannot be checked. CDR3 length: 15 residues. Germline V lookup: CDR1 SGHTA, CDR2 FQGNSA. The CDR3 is CASSLGPREVGEQFF.

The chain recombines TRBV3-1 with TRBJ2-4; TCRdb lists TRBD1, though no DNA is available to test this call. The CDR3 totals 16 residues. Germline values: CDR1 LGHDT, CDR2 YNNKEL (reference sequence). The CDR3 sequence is CASSHGRTGEANIQYF.